This T cell receptor (beta chain) was sequenced during a study of human T cells and chemical hapten exposure. Study observations and caveats: Once DPC sensitization occurred, TCRs above 1 in 1000 frequency showed no change.

Germline loops: CDR1 SGDLS, CDR2 YYNGEE. V dropped 3 bases and J dropped 5 bases, with 11 bases sitting between them. This CDR3 contains 14 residues. The time point: healthy volunteer bleed at 2 weeks. Total RNA extraction was carried out from unfractionated whole blood. TCRdb independently ran MiXCR on the RACE reads; one entry per CDR3 protein. The table records about 93,000 distinct CDR3 sequences, 8.5% to 9% of them present only once. Of note for this clonotype: The antigen remains undetermined.

The chain couples TRBV9 to TRBJ2-2, with D perhaps TRBD2 (6 bases). The sample taken for sequencing was whole blood. The sequence derives from a female donor in good health. Some clones in this sample may be carry-over from other donors' samples. The chain's CDR3 is CASSGLDVTGELFF. CDR3 DNA: TGTGCCAGCAGCGGACTAGACGTGACCGGGGAGCTGTTTTTT.